This T cell receptor beta chain was captured by sequencing in a study of OX40 agonist ivuxolimab in advanced cancers. Overall study context: It was permissible to have had prior anti-PD-1, anti-PD-L1 or anti-CTLA-4 therapy, and about 40% had some. Three individuals attained partial responses, comprising one hepatocellular carcinoma case and two cutaneous melanoma cases.

Germline-derived CDR1 and CDR2 are SGHNT and YYREEE (reference sequence). CDR3 length: 13 amino acids. Trimming took off 0 bases at V and 6 bases at J, with 9 bases between the two ends. Patients were ruled out by autoimmune disease history or systemic immunosuppression. Peripheral blood came from all dose cohorts at three timepoints. Produced via immunoSEQ multiplex PCR; TCRdb's table is partial and in-frame only. The top ten clones hold over 6.5% of a sample with 11,000 to 15,000 clones, approximately 87% of them seen once. The sample consisted of CD4+ or CD8+ T cells sorted from blood, taken in a trial of the OX40 agonist ivuxolimab. The source is an adult with an advanced solid tumor such as melanoma, head and neck, liver or kidney cancer. J is TRBJ1-2 and V is TRBV5-4, with D possibly TRBD1 on 6 matching bases. This chain's CDR3 is CASSLAGEHGYTF. CDR3 DNA: TGTGCCAGCAGCTTGGCAGGGGAACATGGCTACACCTTC.